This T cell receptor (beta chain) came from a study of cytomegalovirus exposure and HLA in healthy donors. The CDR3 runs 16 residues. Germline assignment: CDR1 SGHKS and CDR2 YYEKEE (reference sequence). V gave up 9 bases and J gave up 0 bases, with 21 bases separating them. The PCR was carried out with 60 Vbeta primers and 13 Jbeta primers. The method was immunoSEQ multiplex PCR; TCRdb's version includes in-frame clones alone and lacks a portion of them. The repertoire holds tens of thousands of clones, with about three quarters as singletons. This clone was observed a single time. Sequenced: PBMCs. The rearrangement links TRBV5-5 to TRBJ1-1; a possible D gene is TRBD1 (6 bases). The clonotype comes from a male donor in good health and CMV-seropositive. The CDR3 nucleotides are TGTGCCACCCGCCGGGGGGCGGGTTGGGTGAACACTGAAGCTTTCTTT. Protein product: CATRRGAGWVNTEAFF.